This paragraph reports one TCR beta chain. There is no known antigen for this receptor. No base-level quality is on record; no much larger clone is a single base apart. The junction shows trimming of 7 bases on V and 4 bases on J, plus 13 bases between the germline ends. From the cysteine through the phenylalanine, the CDR3 covers 14 amino acids. The DNA shown is the 42-base CDR3, in frame from base 1. The CDR1 and CDR2 encoded by the germline V gene are LGHNT and FRNRAP. In the paper's terms, the treatment or condition label means: oral pan-JAK inhibitor, 5-10 mg twice daily. From alopecia areata patients, peripheral blood was collected along with lesional scalp punch biopsies. PBMCs were isolated by density centrifugation and stained for CD3, CD4 and CD8, and CD4+ and CD8+ T cells were sorted on a FACSAria. The sample belongs to a study of CD8+ T cells in alopecia areata (dated by TCRdb to 2016 to 2019). Some background on the complete study: The treated patients, all with moderate-to-severe alopecia areata, were enrolled in an open-label pilot trial of oral tofacitinib given at 5 to 10 mg twice daily. RNA was obtained with the PAXgene miRNA kit for fixed scalp, the miRNeasy kit for PBMCs, and the RNeasy kit for mouse skin. Tofacitinib was administered for 6 to 18 months, and 6 months of follow-up off drug were then conducted to assess delayed response and recurrence. In humans, TCRbeta sequencing was performed on scalp tissue and on sorted CD4+ and CD8+ peripheral blood T cells from healthy controls and from patients with patchy or totalis/universalis alopecia areata. Scalp clonality was compared across normal scalp (n=4), patchy alopecia areata scalp (n=8), and alopecia totalis/universalis scalp (n=8). Tofacitinib-treated patients had biopsies at baseline and at 4 and 24 weeks of treatment, with a later scalp biopsy in several patients. For the treated patients, the SALT score, which quantifies what percentage of scalp surface area is affected, served as the measure of disease severity. immunoSEQ multiplex PCR using 35 Vbeta forward primers and 13 Jbeta reverse primers was used to amplify TCRbeta CDR3 regions. To study T cell clonal expansion in alopecia areata, the researchers applied high-throughput TCRbeta sequencing to both the C3H/HeJ mouse model and human patients.

What the research found in general, with its limitations: The treated cohort was small, with a single nonresponder, so links between baseline CD8+ expansion and response need larger studies. TCR sequences shared between patients were less clear than in mice, possibly partly because of HLA diversity in the patient population. Unlike mouse skin, which is dominated by gammadelta T cells, normal human skin has resident alphabeta T cells that are also sequenced, and this complicates analysis of the scalp TCR repertoire. Compared with normal scalp, lesional scalp had higher clonality and more expanded CD8+ clones, particularly in alopecia totalis/universalis, a pattern that suggests antigenic drive. During tofacitinib treatment, many expanded lesional clones remained in scalp and blood, and this persistence may partly explain relapse after treatment is stopped. Tofacitinib significantly decreased scalp clonality and the number of expanded CD8+ clones among the top 100 scalp clones.

Libraries were built with the immunoSEQ multiplex PCR assay. RNA was extracted from all samples and reverse transcribed into cDNA as template for TCR sequencing. First-strand cDNA was synthesized with SuperScript III using a 2:1 mix of oligo-dT and random hexamers. A synthetic immune receptor repertoire was used to gauge amplification bias, and whatever bias remained was removed computationally. The paper's processing steps were these. Raw reads were preprocessed for error removal, and CDR3 was defined according to IMGT conventions as running from the conserved cysteine to phenylalanine. Clonality was computed as 1 minus the Shannon entropy, with the entropy normalized by log2 of the number of productive unique TCRs. Whether scalp clones were CD4 or CD8 was inferred by matching scalp TCRbeta sequences against CD4 and CD8 repertoires sorted from blood. TCRdb took over this immuneACCESS table, retaining in-frame rearrangements with V and J assigned. Such tables are incomplete; in checked studies, under half of the missing clones stem from an unresolved V gene, and the remainder is unexplained. Clone size and the V and J calls come from that table; the DNA yielded D and trimming. Across this sample there are about 200,000 clones, with around two fifths seen only once. 0.48% of the sample is held by the ten biggest clonotypes.

The clonotype was recovered from a human donor with alopecia areata. The V and J segments used are TRBV12-5 and TRBJ2-2, with the identity of the D gene unclear. The sequencing used CD4+ T cells sorted from blood, collected at approximately week 31, from a patient treated with tofacitinib. The nucleotide sequence is given as TGTGCTAGTGCTCTGCTCGGGCCCACCGGGGAGCTGTTTTTT. Its product reads: CASALLGPTGELFF.